Below are 27 T cell receptor beta chains sequenced from a single sample in a study of graft-versus-host responses after intestinal transplantation. The assay was immunoSEQ multiplex PCR, and TCRdb's table has in-frame clones only and misses some. The sample records about 15,000 clones, roughly 80% being singletons. Intraepithelial and lamina propria lymphocytes were isolated from graft specimens. This specimen consisted of ileum tissue, obtained roughly 460 days after intestinal transplant. Every receptor here comes from a human patient who received an intestinal transplant, so some T cells may come from the graft donor.

The sample holds one count of this clone. This chain uses TRBV6-1 with TRBJ2-5, with 7 bases matching TRBD1. The CDR3 runs 13 residues. Trimming at V came to 7 bases and at J to 4 bases, leaving 6 bases not matched to a gene. The germline gives CDR1 MNHNS, CDR2 SASEGT. CDR3 loop: CASTPTGRETQYF. DNA of the CDR3: TGTGCCAGCACCCCGACAGGGAGAGAGACCCAGTACTTC.

The chain couples TRBV27 to TRBJ1-5; TRBD1 might be the D (5 bases). There are 16 residues in the CDR3. CDR1 is MNHEY and CDR2 is SMNVEV in the germline V gene (reference sequence). The V gene lost 6 bases and the J gene lost 0 bases, with 15 bases spanning the gap. DNA for the CDR3: TGTGCCAGCAGGCCACATACCGGGGGTAGCAATCAGCCCCAGCATTTT. Translating gives CASRPHTGGSNQPQHF.

In its sample, this clone was seen a few times. The gene calls are TRBV2 and TRBJ1-6; D is uncertain. Germline V gene lookup returns CDR1 SNHLY and CDR2 FYNNEI. V lost 7 bases and J 0 bases, leaving 13 bases between the germline ends. The length of the CDR3 is 16 residues. The CDR3 DNA is TGTGCCAGCACATGGACGGCTAGCTCCTATAATTCACCCCTCCACTTT. The encoded protein is CASTWTASSYNSPLHF.

The gene calls are TRBV13 and TRBJ1-1; 11 nucleotides match TRBD1. Germline V gene lookup returns CDR1 PRHDT and CDR2 FYEKMQ (reference sequence). The ends lost 5 bases at V and 5 bases at J; junction bases unmatched: 7. CDR3 length equals 15 residues. CDR3 region: CASSAPDRGLTEAFF. The CDR3, as DNA: TGTGCCAGCAGCGCCCCGGACAGGGGGCTTACTGAAGCTTTCTTT.

This chain links TRBV6-4 with TRBJ1-2; no reliable D call. Germline V gives CDR1 MRHNA, CDR2 SNTAGT. The CDR3 is 10 residues long. V was trimmed by 2 bases and J by 6 bases, leaving 1 base between them. CDR3 protein: CASSDDGYTF. CDR3 coding DNA: TGTGCCAGCAGTGACGATGGCTACACCTTC.

The J gene is TRBJ2-2, the V gene TRBV7-2, with D possibly matching TRBD1 (5 bases). Trimming shortened V by 5 bases and J by 1 base, and 11 bases separated the two germline ends. CDR1 is SGHTA and CDR2 is FQGNSA in the germline V gene. This CDR3 has 15 residues. The CDR3 loop is CASSLLQVNTGELFF. CDR3 sequence (DNA): TGTGCCAGCAGCCTTTTACAGGTGAACACCGGGGAGCTGTTTTTT.

J is TRBJ1-4 and V is TRBV5-6; 7 nucleotides agree with TRBD1. Germline CDR1 is SGHDT and CDR2 is YYEEEE. Losses at the gene ends were 5 bases for V and 7 bases for J; bases not matched to a gene: 8. This CDR3 has 14 amino acids. As DNA, the CDR3 is TGTGCCAGCAGTTACAGGGGAGACGGTGAAAAACTGTTTTTT. Amino acids: CASSYRGDGEKLFF.

This chain links TRBV11-3 with TRBJ1-1; no definite D call. Trimming left V 0 bases short and J 0 bases short, with 5 bases between. This CDR3 spans 14 amino acids. Germline V gene sequence: CDR1 SGHNT, CDR2 YENEEA. The CDR3 DNA is TGTGCCAGCAGCTTAGACAGCATGAACACTGAAGCTTTCTTT. Translated: CASSLDSMNTEAFF.

The chain is built from TRBV7-9 and TRBJ2-7; the match to TRBD2 covers 8 bases. Germline assignment: CDR1 SEHNR and CDR2 FQNEAQ (reference sequence). J was trimmed by 4 bases and V by 5 bases; bases with no gene match: 13. This CDR3 contains 16 residues. CDR3 in DNA: TGTGCCAGCAGCCAATCATCCCTAGTAGCGGGGTACGAGCAGTACTTC. The encoded protein is CASSQSSLVAGYEQYF.

The CDR3 protein is CASSLVRGAPTDTQYF. The DNA for the CDR3 is TGTGCCAGCAGCTTAGTTAGAGGGGCTCCAACAGATACGCAGTATTTT. V is TRBV11-3 and J is TRBJ2-3; D assignment may be TRBD1 or TRBD2 (5 bases each). The V gene's germline CDR1 is SGHNT and CDR2 YENEEA. Deletions cut 1 base from V and 3 bases from J, with 14 bases between. The CDR3 consists of 16 residues.

For the CDR3, the DNA is TGTGCCAGCAGCTTGCCGGGACTAGAGAATTACGAGCAGTACTTC. It is translated as CASSLPGLENYEQYF. V is TRBV5-4 and J is TRBJ2-5; 8 nucleotides match TRBD2. The J call may be in error: the DNA end matches TRBJ2-7 better. The germline gives CDR1 SGHNT, CDR2 YYREEE (reference sequence). The CDR3 has 15 amino acids.

The gene calls are TRBV10-3 and TRBJ1-5, with D unclear. From germline, CDR1 is ENHRY and CDR2 SYGVKD. V lost 5 bases, J lost 3 bases, and 14 bases lay in between. The CDR3 has 15 residues. Here the CDR3 reads CAISPGELINQPQHF. The CDR3 bases are TGTGCCATCAGTCCCGGGGAGTTGATCAATCAGCCCCAGCATTTT.

This rearrangement joins TRBV28 to TRBJ2-7; the match to TRBD2 covers 7 bases. The V and J ends lost 4 bases and 0 bases, in that order; junction bases with no gene match: 3. The CDR3 is 14 residues long. CDR1 and CDR2 from the germline V gene are MDHEN and SYDVKM. This CDR3 reads CASSSRDYSYEQYF. Here the CDR3 DNA reads TGTGCCAGCAGTTCCCGGGACTACTCCTACGAGCAGTACTTC.

This clone was observed a few times. The chain employs TRBV2 and TRBJ1-4; D possibly corresponds to TRBD1 (5 bases). This CDR3 is built from 14 residues. The V end lost 6 bases, the J end lost 8 bases, and 16 bases lay between the germline ends. From germline, CDR1 is SNHLY and CDR2 FYNNEI. CDR3 nucleotide sequence: TGTGCCAGCAGGGGTTGGCAGGGTGAGGAAAAACTGTTTTTT. Translating it yields CASRGWQGEEKLFF.

The chain joins TRBV5-4 to TRBJ2-7, with TRBD1 matching 7 bases. The V gene's germline CDR1 is SGHNT and CDR2 YYREEE (reference sequence). Trimming cost V 7 bases and J 0 bases; bases outside gene matches: 1. The CDR3 is 12 residues long. The CDR3 DNA is TGTGCCAGCGGGACAGACTCCTACGAGCAGTACTTC. Protein sequence: CASGTDSYEQYF.

The J gene is TRBJ2-1, the V gene TRBV19, with D possibly TRBD2 on 5 matching bases. CDR1 and CDR2 from the germline V gene are LNHDA and SQIVND (reference sequence). V was shortened by 7 bases and J by 7 bases, with 17 bases between the two germline ends. CDR3 length: 14 amino acids. The CDR3 reads CASTDAGVWNEQFF. For the CDR3, the DNA is TGTGCCAGTACCGATGCCGGGGTATGGAATGAGCAGTTCTTC. Full variable domain (missing parts from reference TRBV19 and TRBJ2-1): DGGITQSPKYLFRKEGQNVTLSCEQNLNHDAMYWYRQDPGQGLRLIYYSQIVNDFQKGDIAEGYSVSREKKESFPLTVTSAQKNPTAFYLCASTDAGVWNEQFFGPGTRLTVL.

The chain couples TRBV2 to TRBJ2-3; TRBD2 aligns across 8 bases. The V gene end was trimmed by 4 bases and the J gene end by 3 bases; junction bases not matched to a gene: 3. Germline V gene lookup returns CDR1 SNHLY and CDR2 FYNNEI. This CDR3 contains 14 residues. In DNA form, the CDR3 reads TGTGCCAGCAGTGGCCTAGCGGGTACAGATACGCAGTATTTT. This gives the protein CASSGLAGTDTQYF. Using reference TRBV2 and TRBJ2-3 for the parts outside the CDR3, the full variable domain is EPEVTQTPSHQVTQMGQEVILRCVPISNHLYFYWYRQILGQKVEFLVSFYNNEISEKSEIFDDQFSVERPDGSNFTLKIRSTKLEDSAMYFCASSGLAGTDTQYFGPGTRLTVL.

This clone was counted once. V gene TRBV2 combines with J gene TRBJ1-5; D is unclear. This CDR3 has 15 residues. CDR1 is SNHLY, CDR2 FYNNEI, per germline. With 4 bases removed from V and 4 bases from J, the gap between germline ends came to 14 bases. The CDR3 region has the DNA TGTGCCAGCAGTGGGGGTATCGGGGTTAATCAGCCCCAGCATTTT. Translated: CASSGGIGVNQPQHF.

The chain combines TRBV7-9 with TRBJ1-4; 7 nucleotides align to TRBD1. Germline V gene lookup returns CDR1 SEHNR and CDR2 FQNEAQ (reference sequence). The V and J ends lost 4 bases and 8 bases, in that order; junction bases with no gene match: 7. This CDR3 has 14 amino acids. CDR3 nucleotide sequence: TGTGCCAGCAGCTCAAATACAGGGGTCGAAAAACTGTTTTTT. This translates into CASSSNTGVEKLFF.

In its sample, this clone ranks as large (0.1 to 1%). This sequence joins TRBV28 and TRBJ2-1; TRBD2 is a possible D gene (7 bases). There are 16 residues in the CDR3. Germline loops: CDR1 MDHEN, CDR2 SYDVKM. With 2 bases removed from V and 9 bases from J, the gap between germline ends came to 20 bases. The CDR3 spells CASSLRPGGERGEQFF. CDR3 DNA: TGTGCCAGCAGTTTACGCCCGGGGGGCGAGAGGGGTGAGCAGTTCTTC. Full variable domain (remainder filled in from reference TRBV28 and TRBJ2-1): DVKVTQSSRYLVKRTGEKVFLECVQDMDHENMFWYRQDPGLGLRLIYFSYDVKMKEKGDIPEGYSVSREKKERFSLILESASTNQTSMYLCASSLRPGGERGEQFFGPGTRLTVL.

The gene calls are TRBV15 and TRBJ2-5, with a weak D call TRBD1 (6 bases). The CDR3 length is 13 residues. V gave up 4 bases and J gave up 5 bases, with 11 bases separating them. CDR1 and CDR2 from the germline V gene are LNHNV and YYDKDF (reference sequence). The CDR3 loop is CATSNRVGETQYF. The CDR3 DNA sequence: TGTGCCACCAGCAACAGGGTAGGGGAGACCCAGTACTTC.

The chain joins TRBV29-1 to TRBJ2-7; D is unresolved. V dropped 4 bases and J dropped 3 bases, with 13 bases sitting between them. The CDR3 spans 13 residues. Germline assignment: CDR1 SQVTM and CDR2 ANQGSEA. The CDR3 DNA is TGCAGCGTTGGTCTTGATTTCGGCTACGAGCAGTACTTC. Translated, it gives CSVGLDFGYEQYF.

The rearrangement joins TRBV4-1 to TRBJ1-2; D is unresolved. Trimming left V 1 base short and J 6 bases short, with 15 bases between. The germline gives CDR1 MGHRA, CDR2 YSYEKL. The CDR3 covers 15 residues. CDR3 nucleotide sequence: TGCGCCAGCAGCCAAGCCGACACTGTCGCAGATGGCTACACCTTC. Residues: CASSQADTVADGYTF.

The chain joins TRBV13 to TRBJ2-5; 7 nucleotides line up with TRBD1. Germline CDR1 PRHDT, CDR2 FYEKMQ (reference sequence). This CDR3 spans 16 amino acids. V lost 0 bases and J lost 2; bases outside the gene matches: 6. CDR3 in DNA: TGTGCCAGCAGCTTAGGCAACAGGGGCCTTCAAGAGACCCAGTACTTC. Its translation: CASSLGNRGLQETQYF.

The chain joins TRBV6-1 to TRBJ2-1, with TRBD1 identical over 10 bases. Per the germline V gene, CDR1 is MNHNS and CDR2 is SASEGT. The V gene end was trimmed by 10 bases and the J gene end by 5 bases; junction bases not matched to a gene: 5. This CDR3 contains 13 residues. Here the CDR3 DNA reads TGTGCCACCCGACAGGGGGCTCACAATGAGCAGTTCTTC. Its protein product is CATRQGAHNEQFF.

The V and J genes are TRBV7-9 and TRBJ1-3, with a possible D match to TRBD1 (6 bases). Between the trimmed V and J ends, which lost 5 bases and 9 bases, there was a span of 17 bases. CDR3 size: 14 residues. Germline CDR1 and CDR2: SEHNR and FQNEAQ (reference sequence). The CDR3 sequence is CASSPRTASGTIYF. The CDR3 DNA is TGTGCCAGCAGCCCCCGGACAGCTAGCGGCACCATATATTTT.

This clone was detected a few times. The V and J genes are TRBV21-1 and TRBJ1-5. TRBV21-1 is a known pseudogene. This CDR3 is built from 15 residues. CDR3 in amino acids: CASSSTGVFNQPQHF. CDR3 DNA sequence: TGTGCCAGCAGCAGCACCGGGGTCTTCAATCAGCCCCAGCATTTT.